A single sample is the source of the 30 T cell receptor beta chains below, sequenced in a study of blood T cell repertoires in COVID-19. Sequencing used immunoSEQ multiplex PCR; TCRdb keeps in-frame clones, though not all of them. The sample has under 80,000 clones, approximately 89% seen once. The material sequenced was peripheral blood. The receptors derive from a man aged 55 to 69 with acute or convalescent COVID-19.

The chain joins TRBV10-3 to TRBJ1-4; TRBD1 matches 7 bases. Trimming cost V 3 bases and J 1 base; bases outside gene matches: 2. Looked up from germline, CDR1 is ENHRY and CDR2 is SYGVKD. The CDR3 is 15 residues long. In nucleotides, the CDR3 is TGTGCCATCAGTGATTCAGGGGGAACTAATGAAAAACTGTTTTTT. This encodes CAISDSGGTNEKLFF.

The CDR3 DNA is TGCGCCAGCAGCTTGTTTGAGGGATTGAACACTGAAGCTTTCTTT. As protein: CASSLFEGLNTEAFF. This rearrangement joins TRBV5-1 to TRBJ1-1; D not certain. The CDR3 is made up of 15 amino acids. In germline, CDR1 is SGHRS, CDR2 YFSETQ. V lost 1 base to trimming and J lost 0 bases, with 10 bases between them.

This chain connects TRBV11-2 to TRBJ2-7; possibly TRBD1 for D (5 bases). Trimming removed 5 bases at V and 0 bases at J, with 14 bases between. Germline CDR1 SGHAT, CDR2 FQNNGV. CDR3 length: 15 residues. In DNA form, the CDR3 reads TGTGCCAGCAGCCCGCGGACACCTAGCTCCTACGAGCAGTACTTC. Translation gives CASSPRTPSSYEQYF.

The J gene is TRBJ2-7, the V gene TRBV5-1, with D perhaps TRBD1 (5 bases). Between the trimmed V and J ends, which lost 3 bases and 4 bases, there was a span of 14 bases. Germline values: CDR1 SGHRS, CDR2 YFSETQ. The CDR3 is 14 amino acids. The CDR3 region has the DNA TGCGCCAGCAGCTCCGGAAGGGGAATGTACGAGCAGTACTTC. Translating gives CASSSGRGMYEQYF.

This chain uses TRBV18 with TRBJ1-1, with unresolved D. Germline assignment: CDR1 KGHSH and CDR2 LQKENI. The V gene lost 1 base and the J gene lost 3 bases, with 9 bases spanning the gap. This CDR3 contains 14 residues. CDR3: CASSPLTVDTEAFF. DNA for the CDR3: TGTGCCAGCTCACCACTAACGGTTGACACTGAAGCTTTCTTT.

The rearrangement links TRBV5-1 to TRBJ1-5; 11 nucleotides agree with TRBD1. The CDR3 runs 16 residues. Germline CDR1 SGHRS, CDR2 YFSETQ. V shed 0 bases and J 7 bases; nucleotides not matched to a gene: 6. CDR3 sequence (DNA): TGCGCCAGCAGCTTGGAGCCCGGGACAGGGGGACAGCCCCAGCATTTT. It is translated as CASSLEPGTGGQPQHF.

This clone occurred once. V usage is TRBV4-3 and J usage is TRBJ1-6; 8 bases align to TRBD1. Germline values: CDR1 LGHNA, CDR2 YSLEER. V shed 3 bases and J 10 bases; nucleotides not matched to a gene: 8. The CDR3 runs to 15 residues. The CDR3 DNA follows: TGCGCCAGCAGCCAGTTAGGACAGGGAATATCACCCCTCCACTTT. Translating it yields CASSQLGQGISPLHF.

The rearrangement uses TRBV10-3 and TRBJ1-5, with TRBD1 matching 7 bases. CDR1 is ENHRY, CDR2 SYGVKD, per germline. The CDR3 extends over 14 amino acids. With 2 bases clipped from V and 6 bases from J, the junction kept 4 bases outside the gene matches. DNA for the CDR3: TGTGCCATCAGTGAGGGACAGGAAGGTCAGCCCCAGCATTTT. Translating gives CAISEGQEGQPQHF.

The V and J genes are TRBV2 and TRBJ1-4; D gene ambiguous. V lost 6 bases and J lost 7, with 18 bases in between. Germline CDR1 and CDR2: SNHLY and FYNNEI. The CDR3 loop spans 15 amino acids. CDR3: CASSILDMGGEKLFF. CDR3 nucleotide sequence: TGTGCCAGCAGCATCCTAGACATGGGAGGTGAAAAACTGTTTTTT.

The rearrangement links TRBV10-3 to TRBJ1-3, with unresolved D. Germline assignment: CDR1 ENHRY and CDR2 SYGVKD. V lost 1 base to trimming and J lost 0 bases, with 4 bases between them. This CDR3 has 14 residues. The CDR3 nucleotides are TGTGCCATCAGTGAGTACACCTCTGGAAACACCATATATTTT. Translation: CAISEYTSGNTIYF.

V is TRBV19 and J is TRBJ1-1; possibly TRBD1 for D (5 bases). The V end lost 3 bases, the J end lost 5 bases, and 13 bases lay between the germline ends. The CDR3 loop spans 14 amino acids. The germline V gene has CDR1 LNHDA and CDR2 SQIVND (reference sequence). CDR3: CASSMFGGRTEAFF. CDR3 nucleotides: TGTGCCAGTAGTATGTTTGGGGGGAGGACTGAAGCTTTCTTT.

This clone was seen only a few times. The J gene is TRBJ1-5, the V gene TRBV6-1; D remains unclear. Trimming took off 0 bases at V and 7 bases at J, with 4 bases between the two ends. The CDR3 extends over 12 amino acids. Looked up from germline, CDR1 is MNHNS and CDR2 is SASEGT. For the CDR3, the DNA is TGTGCCAGCAGTGAAGCGAGGCAGCCCCAGCATTTT. Translation: CASSEARQPQHF.

The rearrangement joins TRBV19 to TRBJ2-1; 13 bases are a match to TRBD2. The V segment lost 5 bases and the J segment 7 bases; nucleotides outside the gene matches: 5. This CDR3 is 15 amino acids long. Germline V gene data show CDR1 as LNHDA and CDR2 as SQIVND (reference sequence). Written as DNA, the CDR3 is TGTGCCAGTAGTCTACTAGCGGGGGGGCCTAATGAGCAGTTCTTC. Translation gives CASSLLAGGPNEQFF.

This clone was seen just once. The chain employs TRBV7-2 and TRBJ2-2; D perhaps matches TRBD1 (6 bases). Germline assignment: CDR1 SGHTA and CDR2 FQGNSA. The CDR3 spans 14 residues. The V gene lost 6 bases and the J gene lost 7 bases, with 15 bases spanning the gap. CDR3: CASSGGTNVGELFF. CDR3 DNA sequence: TGTGCCAGCAGTGGGGGCACTAACGTCGGGGAGCTGTTTTTT.

This clone was detected only once. CDR3 amino acids: CASSSLPGTQYF. CDR3 nucleotides: TGTGCCAGCAGCTCCCTCCCCGGGACCCAGTACTTC. V usage is TRBV7-2 and J usage is TRBJ2-5; D gene uncertain. CDR3 length equals 12 residues. The germline CDR1 and CDR2 sequences are SGHTA and FQGNSA. Trimming pared 4 bases from V and 7 bases from J, leaving 10 bases between.

V gene TRBV5-6 combines with J gene TRBJ2-1, with D unclear. With 0 bases removed from V and 5 bases from J, the gap between germline ends came to 3 bases. CDR1 SGHDT and CDR2 YYEEEE come from the germline V gene. The CDR3 is 12 amino acids. CDR3 in DNA: TGTGCCAGCAGCTTGGGAGACAATGAGCAGTTCTTC. Protein: CASSLGDNEQFF.

This chain links TRBV2 with TRBJ1-4, with 11 bases fitting TRBD1. V lost 3 bases to trimming and J lost 4 bases; unmatched junction nucleotides: 10. CDR3 length equals 18 residues. Germline CDR1 reads SNHLY; CDR2 reads FYNNEI. DNA of the CDR3: TGTGCCAGCAGTGACCCGGGACAGGGGGTTGGTGGTAATGAAAAACTGTTTTTT. Translating it yields CASSDPGQGVGGNEKLFF. The variable domain in full, completed from reference TRBV2 and TRBJ1-4, reads EPEVTQTPSHQVTQMGQEVILRCVPISNHLYFYWYRQILGQKVEFLVSFYNNEISEKSEIFDDQFSVERPDGSNFTLKIRSTKLEDSAMYFCASSDPGQGVGGNEKLFFGSGTQLSVL.

CDR3 sequence: CASSQDWGGTEAFF. CDR3 in DNA: TGTGCCAGCAGCCAAGATTGGGGCGGCACTGAAGCTTTCTTT. The gene calls are TRBV4-2 and TRBJ1-1; D possibly corresponds to TRBD1 (5 bases). Germline V gives CDR1 LGHNA, CDR2 YNFKEQ. There are 14 residues in the CDR3. Deletions cut 0 bases from V and 4 bases from J, with 9 bases between.

The sample holds one count of this clone. The chain joins TRBV30 to TRBJ2-1; 8 nucleotides agree with TRBD2. Germline lookup yields CDR1 GTSNPN and CDR2 SVGIG (reference sequence). The CDR3 loop spans 14 amino acids. V shed 5 bases, J shed 0 bases, and the junction held 3 bases outside the gene matches. The DNA for the CDR3 is TGTGCCTGGGGAACTAGCGGCTCCTACAATGAGCAGTTCTTC. Translation: CAWGTSGSYNEQFF.

The V gene is TRBV24-1, the J gene TRBJ2-1; TRBD2 matches at 9 bases. Germline trimming cut 12 bases from V and 10 bases from J; bases unmatched to any gene: 15. Germline CDR1 and CDR2: KGHDR and SFDVKD. The CDR3 has 14 amino acids. In nucleotides, the CDR3 is TGTGCCGCCGCTAGGCGGGGGGGCCTTAGCGAGCAGTTCTTC. Translation gives CAAARRGGLSEQFF.

The genes are TRBV12-3 or TRBV12-4 and TRBJ1-2; TRBD1 matches at 7 bases. This CDR3 contains 13 residues. J lost 6 bases, V lost 7 bases, and 8 bases had no gene match. The CDR3 protein is CASNSGTADGYTF. As DNA, the CDR3 is TGTGCCAGCAACTCCGGGACAGCCGATGGCTACACCTTC.

This chain joins TRBV11-2 and TRBJ1-2; TRBD1 matches at 7 bases. Germline V lookup: CDR1 SGHAT, CDR2 FQNNGV. Germline trimming cut 5 bases from V and 7 bases from J; bases unmatched to any gene: 7. This CDR3 spans 13 amino acids. The chain's CDR3 is CASSLDRAGGYTF. In nucleotides, the CDR3 is TGTGCCAGCAGCCTCGACAGGGCAGGTGGCTACACCTTC. The entire variable domain, with the rest obtained from reference TRBV11-2 and TRBJ1-2, is as follows: EAGVAQSPRYKIIEKRQSVAFWCNPISGHATLYWYQQILGQGPKLLIQFQNNGVVDDSQLPKDRFSAERLKGVDSTLKIQPAKLEDSAVYLCASSLDRAGGYTFGSGTRLTVV.

The chain uses TRBV10-1 and TRBJ2-7; TRBD1 matches at 9 bases. The CDR3 spans 15 residues. V lost 8 bases and J lost 2; bases outside the gene matches: 10. The V gene's germline CDR1 is WNHNN and CDR2 SYGVQD (reference sequence). The CDR3 sequence is CASPLGRTGAYEQYF. The CDR3 DNA follows: TGCGCCAGCCCCCTGGGGAGGACAGGGGCCTACGAGCAGTACTTC.

This sequence joins TRBV11-3 and TRBJ1-1, with TRBD1 identical over 8 bases. The CDR3 consists of 15 residues. V was pared by 5 bases and J by 2 bases, with 7 bases of the junction left unmatched. Germline V gene lookup returns CDR1 SGHNT and CDR2 YENEEA. CDR3 DNA sequence: TGTGCCAGCAGCGATGGGACAGGCGCCAACACTGAAGCTTTCTTT. Translating gives CASSDGTGANTEAFF.

V gene TRBV5-4 combines with J gene TRBJ2-2; maybe TRBD2 (6 bases). With 4 bases removed from V and 4 bases from J, the gap between germline ends came to 14 bases. The CDR3 sequence is 15 residues long. Germline CDR1 reads SGHNT; CDR2 reads YYREEE (reference sequence). This chain's CDR3 is CASSRGGDGTGELFF. The CDR3 coding sequence is TGTGCCAGCAGCAGGGGAGGAGATGGCACCGGGGAGCTGTTTTTT.

The chain employs TRBV4-3 and TRBJ1-3; TRBD1 is a possible D gene (5 bases). CDR1 and CDR2 from the germline V gene are LGHNA and YSLEER. The CDR3 spans 15 residues. Trimming stripped 0 bases from V and 5 bases from J, with 11 bases between. CDR3 in amino acids: CASSQDLGARNTIYF. Here the CDR3 DNA reads TGCGCCAGCAGCCAAGATCTTGGGGCTCGAAACACCATATATTTT.

The chain links TRBV6-5 to TRBJ2-1, with 12 bases fitting TRBD2. Trimming at V came to 6 bases and at J to 8 bases, leaving 8 bases not matched to a gene. CDR1 and CDR2 (germline): MNHEY, SVGAGI. This CDR3 contains 15 residues. CDR3 nucleotide sequence: TGTGCCAGCAGACCTCTAGCGGGGGGGCCTCATGAGCAGTTCTTC. It is translated as CASRPLAGGPHEQFF.

The rearrangement links TRBV10-3 to TRBJ1-1, with D possibly being TRBD1 (6 bases). The V end lost 6 bases, the J end lost 2 bases, and 10 bases lay between the germline ends. The CDR3 length is 13 residues. Germline CDR1 reads ENHRY; CDR2 reads SYGVKD. The CDR3 sequence: CAISLTGNTEAFF. The CDR3 DNA sequence: TGTGCCATCAGCCTGACAGGAAACACTGAAGCTTTCTTT.

The chain uses TRBV2 and TRBJ1-1, with D unresolved. The CDR3 runs 12 residues. The germline V gene encodes CDR1 SNHLY and CDR2 FYNNEI. The V end lost 3 bases, the J end lost 7 bases, and 9 bases lay between the germline ends. The CDR3 is CASSDPGFEAFF. CDR3 DNA sequence: TGTGCCAGCAGTGACCCGGGATTTGAAGCTTTCTTT.

This chain uses TRBV6-2 or TRBV6-3 with TRBJ2-5; 8 bases match TRBD2. The V gene end was trimmed by 0 bases and the J gene end by 1 base; junction bases not matched to a gene: 19. Per germline, CDR1 MNHEY and CDR2 SVGEGT. The CDR3 runs 21 residues. CDR3 sequence (DNA): TGTGCCAGCAGTTACTCGAGTATGGTAGCGAGGGCGGGGGGCCTCCAAGAGACCCAGTACTTC. Translating it yields CASSYSSMVARAGGLQETQYF.